This TCR beta chain stems from a study of cytomegalovirus exposure and HLA in healthy donors. Study-wide context: Earlier results showed 90 million to 120 million unique TCR beta sequences derived from approximately 170 million T cells. Study-level points and caveats: What TCR beta sequences reportedly achieved was accurate prediction of HLA-A and HLA-B alleles in most subjects.

Points on this clone: The target antigen is unknown.

With 60 Vbeta and 13 Jbeta primers, the PCR was carried out. The data were produced by immunoSEQ multiplex PCR, yet TCRdb's version contains in-frame clones alone and is incomplete. The sample contains some 100,000 clones, about 80% of which appear only once. V lost 6 bases to trimming and J lost 9 bases; unmatched junction nucleotides: 7. Germline V CDR1 and CDR2: MNHNS, SASEGT. The CDR3 covers 13 residues. The TCR sequence derives from a man aged 40-49 years in good health and CMV-seronegative. This sequence joins TRBV6-1 and TRBJ2-1; 8 nucleotides agree with TRBD1. Sequencing input: PBMCs. The chain's CDR3 is CASRLDRGGEQFF. DNA of the CDR3: TGTGCCAGCAGGCTAGACAGGGGCGGTGAGCAGTTCTTC.